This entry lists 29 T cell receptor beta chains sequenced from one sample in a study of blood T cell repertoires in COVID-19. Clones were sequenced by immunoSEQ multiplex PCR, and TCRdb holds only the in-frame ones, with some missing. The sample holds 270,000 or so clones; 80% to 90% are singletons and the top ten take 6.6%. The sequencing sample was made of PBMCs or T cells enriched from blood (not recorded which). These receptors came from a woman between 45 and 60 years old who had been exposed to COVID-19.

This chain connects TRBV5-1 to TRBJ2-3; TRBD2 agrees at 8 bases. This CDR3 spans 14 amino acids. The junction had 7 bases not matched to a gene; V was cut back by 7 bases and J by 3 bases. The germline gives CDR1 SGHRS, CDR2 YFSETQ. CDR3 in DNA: TGCGCCAGCCGCCGGGAGGGCGCGACAGATACGCAGTATTTT. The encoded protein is CASRREGATDTQYF. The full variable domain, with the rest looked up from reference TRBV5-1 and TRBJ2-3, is KAGVTQTPRYLIKTRGQQVTLSCSPISGHRSVSWYQQTPGQGLQFLFEYFSETQRNKGNFPGRFSGRQFSNSRSEMNVSTLELGDSALYLCASRREGATDTQYFGPGTRLTVL.

The CDR3: CASSLGTGGPYGYTF. DNA for the CDR3: TGTGCCAGCAGCTTAGGGACGGGGGGGCCGTATGGCTACACCTTC. The chain has TRBV7-9 and TRBJ1-2; D may be TRBD1 (6 bases). CDR1 and CDR2 (germline): SEHNR, FQNEAQ (reference sequence). The CDR3 runs to 15 residues. Trimming pared 1 base from V and 5 bases from J, leaving 14 bases between.

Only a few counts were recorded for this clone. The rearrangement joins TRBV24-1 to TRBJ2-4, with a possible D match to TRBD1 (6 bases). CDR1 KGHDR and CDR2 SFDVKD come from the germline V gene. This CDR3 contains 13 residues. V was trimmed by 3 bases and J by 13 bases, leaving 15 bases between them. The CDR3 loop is CATSDTLRGEQYF. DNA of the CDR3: TGTGCCACCAGTGATACCCTCAGGGGAGAGCAGTACTTC.

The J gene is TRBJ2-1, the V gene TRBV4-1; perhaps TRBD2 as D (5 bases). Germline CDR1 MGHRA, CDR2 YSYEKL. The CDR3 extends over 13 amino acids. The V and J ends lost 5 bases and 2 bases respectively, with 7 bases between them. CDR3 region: CASSVGTYNEQFF. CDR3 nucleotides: TGCGCCAGCAGCGTCGGGACCTACAATGAGCAGTTCTTC.

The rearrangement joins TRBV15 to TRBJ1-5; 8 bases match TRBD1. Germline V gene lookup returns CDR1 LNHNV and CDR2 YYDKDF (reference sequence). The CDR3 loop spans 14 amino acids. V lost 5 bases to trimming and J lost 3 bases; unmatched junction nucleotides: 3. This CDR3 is CATSGQGNNQPQHF. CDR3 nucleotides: TGTGCCACCAGCGGACAGGGCAACAATCAGCCCCAGCATTTT.

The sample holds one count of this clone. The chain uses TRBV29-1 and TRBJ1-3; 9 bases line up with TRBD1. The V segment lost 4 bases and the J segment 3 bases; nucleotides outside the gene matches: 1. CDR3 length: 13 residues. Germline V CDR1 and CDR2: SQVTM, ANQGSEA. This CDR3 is CSVGTGVGNTIYF. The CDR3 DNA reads TGCAGCGTTGGGACAGGGGTTGGAAACACCATATATTTT. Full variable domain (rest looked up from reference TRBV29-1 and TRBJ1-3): SAVISQKPSRDICQRGTSLTIQCQVDSQVTMMFWYRQQPGQSLTLIATANQGSEATYESGFVIDKFPISRPNLTFSTLTVSNMSPEDSSIYLCSVGTGVGNTIYFGEGSWLTVV.

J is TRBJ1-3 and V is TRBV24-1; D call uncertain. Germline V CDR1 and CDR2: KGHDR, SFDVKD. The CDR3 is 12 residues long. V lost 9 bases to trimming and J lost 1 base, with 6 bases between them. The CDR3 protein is CATESSGNTIYF. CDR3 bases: TGTGCCACCGAGAGTTCTGGAAACACCATATATTTT.

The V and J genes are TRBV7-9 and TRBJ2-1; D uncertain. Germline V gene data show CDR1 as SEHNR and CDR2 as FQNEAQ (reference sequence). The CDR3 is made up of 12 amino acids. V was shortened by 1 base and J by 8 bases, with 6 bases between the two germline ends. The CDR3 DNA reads TGTGCCAGCAGCTTAGTGTCGGATGAGCAGTTCTTC. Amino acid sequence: CASSLVSDEQFF.

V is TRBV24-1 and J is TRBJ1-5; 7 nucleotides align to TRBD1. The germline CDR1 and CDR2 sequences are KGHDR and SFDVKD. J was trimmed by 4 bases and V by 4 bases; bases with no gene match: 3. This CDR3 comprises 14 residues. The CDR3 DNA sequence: TGTGCCACCAGTGAGGGACAGCAAAATCAGCCCCAGCATTTT. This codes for CATSEGQQNQPQHF.

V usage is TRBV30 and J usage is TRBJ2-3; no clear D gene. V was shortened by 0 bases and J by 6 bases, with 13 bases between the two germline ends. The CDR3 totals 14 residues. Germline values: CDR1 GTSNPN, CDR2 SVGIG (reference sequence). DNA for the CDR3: TGTGCCTGGAGTGTTGCGGCCCTTGATGATACGCAGTATTTT. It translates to CAWSVAALDDTQYF.

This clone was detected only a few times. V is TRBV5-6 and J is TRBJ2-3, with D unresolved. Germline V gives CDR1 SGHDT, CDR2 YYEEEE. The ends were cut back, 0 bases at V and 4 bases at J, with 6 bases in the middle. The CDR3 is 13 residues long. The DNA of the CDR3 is TGTGCCAGCAGCTTGGCTAGATCAGATACGCAGTATTTT. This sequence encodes CASSLARSDTQYF.

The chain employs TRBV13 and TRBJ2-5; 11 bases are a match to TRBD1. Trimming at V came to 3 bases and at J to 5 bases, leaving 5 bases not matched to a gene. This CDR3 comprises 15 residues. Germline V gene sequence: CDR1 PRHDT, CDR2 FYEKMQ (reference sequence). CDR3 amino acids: CASSFRRDRGETQYF. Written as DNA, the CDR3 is TGTGCCAGCAGCTTCCGCCGGGACAGGGGGGAGACCCAGTACTTC.

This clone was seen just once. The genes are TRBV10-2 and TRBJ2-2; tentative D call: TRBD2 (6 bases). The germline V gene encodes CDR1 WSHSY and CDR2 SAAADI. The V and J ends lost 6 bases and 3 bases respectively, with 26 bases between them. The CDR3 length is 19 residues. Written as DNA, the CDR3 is TGCGCCAGCAGACGCAGTCGCGGGAATCGTTCCCCGGACACCGGGGAGCTGTTTTTT. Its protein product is CASRRSRGNRSPDTGELFF.

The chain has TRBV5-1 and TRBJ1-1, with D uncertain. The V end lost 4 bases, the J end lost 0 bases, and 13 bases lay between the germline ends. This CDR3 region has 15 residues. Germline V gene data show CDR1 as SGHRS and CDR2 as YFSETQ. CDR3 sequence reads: CASSPREDLNTEAFF. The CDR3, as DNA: TGCGCCAGCAGCCCCCGGGAAGACTTGAACACTGAAGCTTTCTTT.

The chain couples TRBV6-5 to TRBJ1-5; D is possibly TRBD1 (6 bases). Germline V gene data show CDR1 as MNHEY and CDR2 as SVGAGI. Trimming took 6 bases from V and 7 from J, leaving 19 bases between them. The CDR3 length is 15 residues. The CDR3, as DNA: TGTGCCAGCAGCATAAAACAGGCGCAGGGGCAGCCCCAGCATTTT. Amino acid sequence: CASSIKQAQGQPQHF.

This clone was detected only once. In nucleotides, the CDR3 is TGTGCCAGCAGGCTAATAGGATCGCCGGGTGAAAAGTTCTTC. This codes for CASRLIGSPGEKFF. The chain carries TRBV2 and TRBJ2-1; unclear D gene. V dropped 6 bases and J dropped 14 bases, with 23 bases sitting between them. CDR3 length: 14 residues. Germline V gene lookup returns CDR1 SNHLY and CDR2 FYNNEI.

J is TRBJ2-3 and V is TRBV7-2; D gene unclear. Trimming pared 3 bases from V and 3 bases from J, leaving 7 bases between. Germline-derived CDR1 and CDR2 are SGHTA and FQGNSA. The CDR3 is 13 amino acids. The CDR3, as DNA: TGTGCCAGCAGCTTCCGGAGAACAGATACGCAGTATTTT. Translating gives CASSFRRTDTQYF. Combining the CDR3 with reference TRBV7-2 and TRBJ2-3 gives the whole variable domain GAGVSQSPSNKVTEKGKDVELRCDPISGHTALYWYRQSLGQGLEFLIYFQGNSAPDKSGLPSDRFSAERTGGSVSTLTIQRTQQEDSAVYLCASSFRRTDTQYFGPGTRLTVL.

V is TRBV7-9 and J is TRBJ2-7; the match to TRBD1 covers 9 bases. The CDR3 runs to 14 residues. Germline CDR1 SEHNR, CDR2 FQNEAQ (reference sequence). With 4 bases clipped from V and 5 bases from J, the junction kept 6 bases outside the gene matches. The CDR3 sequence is CASSYSGQGHEQYF. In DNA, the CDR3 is TGTGCCAGCAGCTACTCGGGACAGGGCCACGAGCAGTACTTC.

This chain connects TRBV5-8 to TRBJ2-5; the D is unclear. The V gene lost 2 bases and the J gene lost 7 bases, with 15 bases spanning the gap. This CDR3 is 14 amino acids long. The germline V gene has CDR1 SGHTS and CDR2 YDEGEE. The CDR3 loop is CASSFPGLRATQYF. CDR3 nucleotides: TGTGCCAGCAGCTTTCCGGGTCTCCGAGCGACCCAGTACTTC. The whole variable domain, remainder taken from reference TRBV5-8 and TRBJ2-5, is EAGVTQSPTHLIKTRGQQATLRCSPISGHTSVYWYQQALGLGLQFLLWYDEGEERNRGNFPPRFSGRQFPNYSSELNVNALELEDSALYLCASSFPGLRATQYFGPGTRLLVL.

CDR3 DNA: TGCGCCAGCAGCCAGGCAGGGACAGGGAACTATGGCTACACCTTC. It encodes CASSQAGTGNYGYTF. The chain joins TRBV4-3 to TRBJ1-2; 9 bases align to TRBD1. The ends lost 3 bases at V and 2 bases at J; junction bases unmatched: 4. Per the germline V gene, CDR1 is LGHNA and CDR2 is YSLEER. This CDR3 has 15 amino acids.

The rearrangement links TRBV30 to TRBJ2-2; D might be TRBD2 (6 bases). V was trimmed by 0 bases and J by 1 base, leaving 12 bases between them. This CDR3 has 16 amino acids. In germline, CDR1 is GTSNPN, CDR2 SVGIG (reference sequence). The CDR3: CAWSVRRGLNTGELFF. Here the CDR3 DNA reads TGTGCCTGGAGTGTACGGCGGGGCCTGAACACCGGGGAGCTGTTTTTT.

As DNA, the CDR3 is TGTGCCAGCAGCCTACGGCAGGGGGCTGAATCCCGAGGTGAAAAACTGTTTTTT. It codes for CASSLRQGAESRGEKLFF. The rearrangement joins TRBV11-2 to TRBJ1-4, with 8 positions matching TRBD1. The ends lost 5 bases at V and 7 bases at J; junction bases unmatched: 18. The CDR3 runs to 18 residues. Germline V gene lookup returns CDR1 SGHAT and CDR2 FQNNGV.

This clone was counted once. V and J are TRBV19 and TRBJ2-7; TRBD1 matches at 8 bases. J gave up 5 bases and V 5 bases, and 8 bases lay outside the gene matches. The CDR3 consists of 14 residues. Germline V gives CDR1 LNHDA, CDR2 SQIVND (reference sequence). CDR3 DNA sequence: TGTGCCAGTAGTCGGGCCGCAGGGGGCCACGAGCAGTACTTC. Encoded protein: CASSRAAGGHEQYF.

CDR3 region: CASSQEGQRAFF. Here the CDR3 DNA reads TGTGCCAGCAGCCAAGAGGGACAGCGAGCTTTCTTT. The gene calls are TRBV3-1 (or the pseudogene TRBV3-2) and TRBJ1-1; 7 bases agree with TRBD1. The CDR3 has 12 residues. With V trimmed by 0 bases and J by 10 bases, 2 bases remained unmatched. Germline V lookup: CDR1 LGHDT, CDR2 YNNKEL (reference sequence).

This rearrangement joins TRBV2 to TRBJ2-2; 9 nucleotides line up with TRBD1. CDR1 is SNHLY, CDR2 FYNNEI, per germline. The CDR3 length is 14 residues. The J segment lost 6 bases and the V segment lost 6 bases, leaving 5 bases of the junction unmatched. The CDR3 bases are TGTGCCAGCAGGGGGACAGGGTACGCCGGGGAGCTGTTTTTT. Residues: CASRGTGYAGELFF.

CDR3 amino acids: CASSSEGQGAGYTF. In DNA form, the CDR3 reads TGTGCCAGTAGTTCTGAGGGACAGGGGGCCGGCTACACCTTC. The V and J genes are TRBV19 and TRBJ1-2, with TRBD1 identical over 12 bases. After removal of 5 bases from V and 8 bases from J, the junction contained 6 bases not matched to a gene. CDR1 and CDR2 from the germline V gene are LNHDA and SQIVND (reference sequence). The CDR3 spans 14 residues.

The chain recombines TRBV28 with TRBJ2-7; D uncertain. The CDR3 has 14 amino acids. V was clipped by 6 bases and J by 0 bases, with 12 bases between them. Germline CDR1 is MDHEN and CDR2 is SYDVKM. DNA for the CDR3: TGTGCCAGCAGGTCCGGCCGGAGCTCCTACGAGCAGTACTTC. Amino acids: CASRSGRSSYEQYF.

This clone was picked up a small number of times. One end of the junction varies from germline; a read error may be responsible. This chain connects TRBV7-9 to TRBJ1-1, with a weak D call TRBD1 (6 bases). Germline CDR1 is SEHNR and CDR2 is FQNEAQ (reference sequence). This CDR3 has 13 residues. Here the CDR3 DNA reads TGTGCCAGCACCTTACAGGGGAACACTGAAGCTTTCTTT. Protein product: CASTLQGNTEAFF.

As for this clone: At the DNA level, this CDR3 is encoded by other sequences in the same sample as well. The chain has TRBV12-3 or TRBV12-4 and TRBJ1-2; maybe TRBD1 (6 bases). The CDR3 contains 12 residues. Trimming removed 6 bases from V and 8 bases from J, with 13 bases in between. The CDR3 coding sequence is TGTGCCAGCAGCCTAGGGGGGGGCGGCTACACCTTC. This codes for CASSLGGGGYTF.